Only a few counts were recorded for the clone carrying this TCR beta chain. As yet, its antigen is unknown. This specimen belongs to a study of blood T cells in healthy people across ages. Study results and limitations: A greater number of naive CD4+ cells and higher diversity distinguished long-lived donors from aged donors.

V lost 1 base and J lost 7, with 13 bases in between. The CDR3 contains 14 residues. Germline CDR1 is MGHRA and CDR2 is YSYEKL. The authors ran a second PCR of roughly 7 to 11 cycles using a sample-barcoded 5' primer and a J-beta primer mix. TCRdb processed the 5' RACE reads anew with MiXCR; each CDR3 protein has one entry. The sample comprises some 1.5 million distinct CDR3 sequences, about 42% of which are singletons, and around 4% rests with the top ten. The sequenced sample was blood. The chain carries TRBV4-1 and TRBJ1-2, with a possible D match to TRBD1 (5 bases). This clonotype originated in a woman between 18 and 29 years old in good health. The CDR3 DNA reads TGCGCCAGCAGCCAAGTGATGGCAGGGACTGGCTACACCTTC. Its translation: CASSQVMAGTGYTF.